The clone carrying this TCR beta chain was observed a few times. The Seattle patients joined while their infection was active and were tracked longitudinally afterward. The record originates from a study of blood T cell repertoires in COVID-19. Study as a whole: The samples span acute and convalescent COVID-19 from the United States, Italy and Spain.

Original data processing: Amplification from reference gene primers served as the basis for estimated nucleated cell counts. Here immunoSEQ multiplex PCR was the method, and the copy in TCRdb shows in-frame clones only, minus some. From that table come the V and J calls and clone size; the DNA was used to work out D and trimming. The top ten clones hold approximately 0.6% of a sample with 150,000 to 180,000 clones, approximately 85% of them seen once. Germline CDR1 reads LGHNA; CDR2 reads YSLEER. Trimming took off 0 bases at V and 0 bases at J, with 12 bases between the two ends. The CDR3 is 17 amino acids.

This chain uses TRBV4-3 with TRBJ2-4, with D possibly being TRBD2 (5 bases). The receptor comes from a man in his sixties with COVID-19, enrolled during active disease. Source material: peripheral blood. The CDR3 protein is CASSQDGGGGAKNIQYF. CDR3 DNA sequence: TGCGCCAGCAGCCAAGATGGAGGAGGAGGAGCCAAAAACATTCAGTACTTC.